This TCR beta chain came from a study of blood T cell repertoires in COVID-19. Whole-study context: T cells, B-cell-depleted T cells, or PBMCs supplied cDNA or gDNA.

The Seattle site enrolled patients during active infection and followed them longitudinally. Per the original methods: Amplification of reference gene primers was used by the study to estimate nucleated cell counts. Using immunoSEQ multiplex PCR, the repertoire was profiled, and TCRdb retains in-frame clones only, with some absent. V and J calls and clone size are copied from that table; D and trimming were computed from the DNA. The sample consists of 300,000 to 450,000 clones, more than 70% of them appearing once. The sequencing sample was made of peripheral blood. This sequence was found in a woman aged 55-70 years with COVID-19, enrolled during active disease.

The CDR3 region is CASTGQGGEKLFF. In nucleotides, the CDR3 is TGTGCCAGCACCGGACAGGGAGGAGAAAAACTGTTTTTT. This chain joins TRBV18 and TRBJ1-4, with TRBD1 matching 8 bases. From germline, CDR1 is KGHSH and CDR2 LQKENI. J was trimmed by 8 bases and V by 8 bases; bases with no gene match: 7. CDR3 size: 13 residues. Full variable domain (rest looked up from reference TRBV18 and TRBJ1-4): NAGVMQNPRHLVRRRGQEARLRCSPMKGHSHVYWYRQLPEEGLKFMVYLQKENIIDESGMPKERFSAEFPKEGPSILRIQQVVRGDSAAYFCASTGQGGEKLFFGSGTQLSVL.